Reported below is one T cell receptor beta chain. Its antigen is currently not known. Base qualities are not recorded, but no much larger clone differs from it by a single base. TCRbeta CDR3 regions were amplified from genomic DNA using the immunoSEQ Assay, a bias-controlled multiplex PCR. On the study's bioinformatics: The number of nucleated cells in each sample was estimated by amplification of reference gene primers within the assay. To quantify the absolute abundance of each unique TCRbeta CDR3 rearrangement, sequence reads were collapsed and filtered. For each sample, productive Simpson clonality was calculated by taking the square root of Simpson's diversity index across productive rearrangements. Held by TCRdb, this immuneACCESS table contains in-frame sequences only and omits some clones. Under half of the omission traces to an unresolved V gene where checked; the cause of the rest is unknown. For V, J and clone size, that table is used; D and trimming come from the DNA. Counted in this sample were 210,000 or so clones; roughly 85% of them appeared once. The ten most abundant clones make up about 5.1% of the sample.

The source of the sample is a study of blood T cell repertoires in COVID-19 (dated by TCRdb to about 2020). Concerning the study at large: Samples from collaborators originated in the United States, Italy and Spain and spanned both the acute and convalescent phases of COVID-19. The prospective study material was composed of cDNA or gDNA derived from T cells, B-cell-depleted T cells, or PBMCs. The repertoires were made available in a free public database intended to serve as a resource for research on the immune response to SARS-CoV-2. Where available, HLA class I and class II types were obtained from metadata supplied by the sample provider rather than from assay-based typing. Subjects who had been exposed to COVID-19, were actively infected with it, or had recovered from it provided the deeply sampled blood TCRbeta repertoires that made up the dataset. The sample metadata nearly always contained a de-identified subject ID, COVID-19 status, age in years and sex. Samples came from the ongoing ImmuneRACE study (first 160 participants) plus 1,254 subjects from 6 global collaborators.

Here is what the overall study found, with its caveats: The amount of clinical and demographic metadata varied by source and participant and was provided uncurated.

In Seattle, one collaborating source enrolled patients while the infection was active and tracked those patients longitudinally over the course of disease. Each collaborating institution followed its own protocols to collect whole blood in K2EDTA tubes. For TCRbeta analysis, collaborators shipped samples in one of three forms: frozen whole blood, isolated PBMCs, or DNA extracted from either of those sample types. CDR1 and CDR2 are read off the germline V gene as MGHDK and SYGVNS. From its cysteine to its phenylalanine, the CDR3 spans 14 amino acids. The sequence is cut down to CDR3 DNA, 42 bases in frame from base 1. Here V drops 3 bases and J drops 3 bases, and the junction holds 5 bases not matched to any gene.

The sequence derives from a man aged 50-60 years with COVID-19, enrolled during active disease. The rearranged segments are TRBV25-1 and TRBJ2-7; 7 nucleotides in the junction match TRBD1. Sequencing was carried out using peripheral blood. This receptor carries the CDR3 CASSDPGQRYEQYF. The DNA sequence is given as TGTGCCAGCAGTGATCCGGGACAGCGCTACGAGCAGTACTTC.